A selection of T cell receptor beta chains follows, all from one sample in a study of vaccination and CD4 T cells after COVID-19. Antigens of these TCRs are unknown. TCRdb re-analysed the PCR reads in MiXCR, keeping a single row per CDR3 protein. The sample lists about 2,500 distinct CDR3 sequences, roughly 20% occurring once. Sequencing input: CD4+ T cells from blood, cultured in vitro. These receptors were obtained from a human donor in good health. The CDR3 runs from the conserved cysteine through the conserved F or W. The D gene is left open where the match is weak. Clone size appears in some rows only: once, few, many, or a class for an expanded clone.

size	D	V	J	CDR3	DNA
medium-sized	.	TRBV10-3	TRBJ1-6	CAISEGGSALWDSPLHF	TGTGCCATCAGTGAGGGAGGGAGCGCCCTCTGGGATTCACCCCTCCACTTT
few	TRBD1	TRBV28	TRBJ1-5	CASSLDRGRVSNQPQHF	TGTGCCAGCAGTTTAGACAGGGGGAGGGTGAGCAATCAGCCCCAGCATTTT
.	.	TRBV7-8	TRBJ1-2	CASSSTLAAGGYTF	TGTGCCAGCAGCTCCACCCTCGCTGCGGGGGGCTACACCTTC
once	TRBD2	TRBV5-1	TRBJ2-5	CASSSLSGGGETQYF	TGCGCCAGCAGCTCCCTCAGCGGGGGCGGGGAGACCCAGTACTTC
.	TRBD1	TRBV10-3	TRBJ2-1	CAITAGQGNSYNEQFF	TGTGCCATCACCGCGGGACAGGGCAACTCCTACAATGAGCAGTTCTTC
few	.	TRBV5-6	TRBJ1-2	CASSLVEGTLGFGYTF	TGTGCCAGCAGCTTGGTGGAGGGAACACTCGGCTTTGGCTACACCTTC
.	.	TRBV12-3/TRBV12-4	TRBJ2-3	CAVAGAGTDTQYF	TGTGCCGTTGCGGGGGCGGGCACAGATACGCAGTATTTT
.	TRBD1	TRBV6-1	TRBJ2-7	CTSRPRDRGPGEQYF	TGTACCAGCAGGCCCAGGGACAGGGGGCCGGGCGAGCAGTACTTC
.	.	TRBV28	TRBJ2-3	CASNLQGGVGDTQYF	TGTGCCAGCAACCTTCAGGGGGGAGTCGGAGATACGCAGTATTTT
few	.	TRBV20-1	TRBJ1-1	CSAPGEVGMNTEAFF	TGCAGTGCTCCAGGGGAAGTCGGAATGAACACTGAAGCTTTCTTT
medium-sized	.	TRBV12-3/TRBV12-4	TRBJ1-1	CASSLRWGMNTEAFF	TGTGCCAGCAGTTTAAGGTGGGGCATGAACACTGAAGCTTTCTTT
.	.	TRBV29-1	TRBJ2-5	CSVAGAETQYF	TGCAGCGTTGCAGGGGCAGAGACCCAGTACTTC
.	.	TRBV11-3	TRBJ2-7	CASRGSGEQYF	TGTGCCAGCAGGGGGTCCGGGGAGCAGTACTTC
few	TRBD2	TRBV4-1	TRBJ2-3	CASSQPSGLAGGHGTDTQYF	TGCGCCAGCAGCCAACCATCCGGACTAGCGGGGGGGCACGGCACAGATACGCAGTATTTT
few	TRBD1	TRBV20-1	TRBJ1-1	CSAGVTGMNTEAFF	TGCAGTGCGGGGGTGACAGGGATGAACACTGAAGCTTTCTTT
.	TRBD2	TRBV5-1	TRBJ2-1	CASSVGAGEVIFVQFF	TGCGCCAGCAGCGTAGGAGCGGGAGAGGTAATATTTGTGCAGTTCTTC